This T cell receptor (beta chain) was recorded in a study of shared clonotypes between healthy human individuals. The protocol was immunoSEQ multiplex PCR, while the TCRdb copy is restricted to in-frame clones and leaves out a portion. The repertoire holds approximately 1,500,000 clones, with 95% to 99% as singletons. The CDR3 consists of 19 residues. V was trimmed by 3 bases and J by 2 bases, leaving 29 bases between them. Germline V gene lookup returns CDR1 GTSNPN and CDR2 SVGIG (reference sequence). Sequenced material: naive CD4+ T cells sorted from blood. The subset is: CD45RA+ positively selected. The chain couples TRBV30 to TRBJ2-7; D possibly corresponds to TRBD2 (7 bases). This TCR came from a young man in good health. CDR3 loop: CAWSPYEWGGGGLPYEQYF. The CDR3 bases are TGTGCCTGGAGCCCCTACGAGTGGGGGGGCGGCGGACTTCCCTACGAGCAGTACTTC.